The rows below give T cell receptor beta chains drawn from one sample of a study of precursors of human CD4 cytotoxic T cells. TCRdb analysed the reads with MiXCR anew, one entry per CDR3 protein. The data contain around 190 distinct CDR3 sequences, about 24% of them singletons. The source material was memory CD4+ T cells from blood (PBMCs). The receptors here all came from a human donor in good health. The CDR3 runs from the conserved cysteine through the conserved F or W. D genes are given only for firm matches. Not all rows give a size; the values are once, few, many and, for expanded clones, a class.

v_gene: TRBV7-2; d_gene: -; j_gene: TRBJ1-1; abundance: -; CDR3aa: CASSFSQSGGTEAFF; CDR3nt: TGTGCCAGCAGCTTCTCGCAGTCGGGGGGCACTGAAGCTTTCTTT
v_gene: TRBV12-3/TRBV12-4; d_gene: -; j_gene: TRBJ1-2; abundance: large; CDR3aa: CASSGTGGGYTF; CDR3nt: TGTGCCAGCAGCGGGACGGGCGGGGGCTACACCTTC
v_gene: TRBV5-1; d_gene: -; j_gene: TRBJ1-2; abundance: large; CDR3aa: CASSPIGRNYGYTF; CDR3nt: TGCGCCAGCAGCCCAATCGGACGGAACTATGGCTACACCTTC
v_gene: TRBV12-3/TRBV12-4; d_gene: -; j_gene: TRBJ1-1; abundance: hyperexpanded; CDR3aa: CASRLSGGRQAFF; CDR3nt: TGTGCCAGCAGATTATCTGGGGGGCGACAGGCTTTCTTT
v_gene: TRBV7-8; d_gene: -; j_gene: TRBJ1-5; abundance: large; CDR3aa: CASSLRGNSNQPQHF; CDR3nt: TGTGCCAGCAGCTTACGGGGTAATAGCAATCAGCCCCAGCATTTT
v_gene: TRBV9; d_gene: -; j_gene: TRBJ2-2; abundance: large; CDR3aa: CASSVGAGLFF; CDR3nt: TGTGCCAGCAGCGTAGGCGCAGGGCTGTTTTTT
v_gene: TRBV20-1; d_gene: -; j_gene: TRBJ2-3; abundance: -; CDR3aa: CSATWGSDTQYF; CDR3nt: TGCAGTGCTACCTGGGGCTCAGATACGCAGTATTTT
v_gene: TRBV2; d_gene: -; j_gene: TRBJ2-5; abundance: -; CDR3aa: CASSEGRQGETQYF; CDR3nt: TGTGCCAGCAGTGAGGGCCGTCAAGGGGAGACCCAGTACTTC
v_gene: TRBV12-3/TRBV12-4; d_gene: -; j_gene: TRBJ2-1; abundance: hyperexpanded; CDR3aa: CASSLGAGLSYNEQFF; CDR3nt: TGTGCCAGCAGCCTGGGAGCGGGTCTCTCCTACAATGAGCAGTTCTTC
v_gene: TRBV9; d_gene: TRBD2; j_gene: TRBJ2-3; abundance: few; CDR3aa: CASSVDIAGGTRTDTQYF; CDR3nt: TGTGCCAGCAGCGTAGACATAGCGGGAGGAACTCGCACAGATACGCAGTATTTT
v_gene: TRBV5-8; d_gene: -; j_gene: TRBJ2-7; abundance: hyperexpanded; CDR3aa: CASSVGLYRKKDEQYF; CDR3nt: TGTGCCAGCAGCGTAGGGCTCTACCGAAAAAAGGACGAGCAGTACTTC
v_gene: TRBV4-1; d_gene: -; j_gene: TRBJ1-5; abundance: -; CDR3aa: CASSQDGVDQPQHF; CDR3nt: TGCGCCAGCAGCCAAGATGGGGTGGATCAGCCCCAGCATTTT
v_gene: TRBV9; d_gene: TRBD2; j_gene: TRBJ2-7; abundance: large; CDR3aa: CASSVEGTSGYEQYF; CDR3nt: TGTGCCAGCAGCGTAGAGGGGACTAGCGGGTACGAGCAGTACTTC
v_gene: TRBV3-1; d_gene: -; j_gene: TRBJ1-2; abundance: large; CDR3aa: CASSPSWGPDYGYTF; CDR3nt: TGTGCCAGCAGCCCCAGTTGGGGGCCCGACTATGGCTACACCTTC
v_gene: TRBV28; d_gene: TRBD1; j_gene: TRBJ2-1; abundance: -; CDR3aa: CASSSGTGGVLYNEQFF; CDR3nt: TGTGCCAGCAGTTCCGGGACAGGGGGTGTCCTTTACAATGAGCAGTTCTTC
v_gene: TRBV2; d_gene: TRBD2; j_gene: TRBJ2-5; abundance: large; CDR3aa: CASSADSGRGETQYF; CDR3nt: TGTGCCAGCAGTGCCGACAGCGGGAGAGGGGAGACCCAGTACTTC
v_gene: TRBV7-9; d_gene: TRBD1; j_gene: TRBJ2-7; abundance: -; CDR3aa: CASSARQGKDEQYF; CDR3nt: TGTGCCAGCAGCGCCCGACAGGGGAAGGACGAGCAGTACTTC
v_gene: TRBV28; d_gene: -; j_gene: TRBJ1-2; abundance: large; CDR3aa: CASIKLDSLYDHYGYTF; CDR3nt: TGTGCCAGCATAAAGCTCGACTCTCTCTATGACCACTATGGCTACACCTTC
v_gene: TRBV5-1; d_gene: -; j_gene: TRBJ2-3; abundance: few; CDR3aa: CASSFGASSDSTDTQYF; CDR3nt: TGCGCCAGCAGCTTCGGGGCCAGCTCGGATAGCACAGATACGCAGTATTTT
v_gene: TRBV12-3/TRBV12-4; d_gene: TRBD2; j_gene: TRBJ2-2; abundance: -; CDR3aa: CASSLSGGTGELFF; CDR3nt: TGTGCCAGCAGTTTATCGGGGGGCACCGGGGAGCTGTTTTTT
v_gene: TRBV2; d_gene: TRBD1; j_gene: TRBJ1-1; abundance: large; CDR3aa: CASSIRDRARTEAFF; CDR3nt: TGTGCCAGCAGCATAAGGGACAGGGCTCGCACTGAAGCTTTCTTT
v_gene: TRBV28; d_gene: -; j_gene: TRBJ2-7; abundance: large; CDR3aa: CASSWGTIYEQYF; CDR3nt: TGTGCCAGCAGTTGGGGGACAATCTACGAGCAGTACTTC
v_gene: TRBV12-3/TRBV12-4; d_gene: TRBD1; j_gene: TRBJ2-1; abundance: large; CDR3aa: CASSPGQGLSYNEQFF; CDR3nt: TGTGCCAGCAGTCCCGGACAGGGCCTCTCCTACAATGAGCAGTTCTTC